This section outlines one T cell receptor beta chain sequence together with its context. This record belongs to a study of blood T cell repertoires in COVID-19. Looking at the study overall: Acute-phase and convalescent COVID-19 samples originated in the United States, Italy and Spain. The analysed material was cDNA or gDNA that came from T cells, B-cell-depleted T cells, or PBMCs.

The authors' processing: Nucleated cell counts were estimated from reference gene primer amplification. TCRdb's copy holds only in-frame clones and misses some; the assay was immunoSEQ multiplex PCR. The DNA was the basis for D and trimming; V, J and clone size are from that table. The sample records hundreds of thousands of clones, approximately 80% being singletons. The germline V gene has CDR1 SGHNT and CDR2 YYREEE (reference sequence). This CDR3 has 16 amino acids. Germline trimming cut 4 bases from V and 5 bases from J; bases unmatched to any gene: 12. The TCR sequence derives from a man between 35 and 55 years old with acute or convalescent COVID-19. What was sequenced was peripheral blood. The chain carries TRBV5-4 and TRBJ2-7; 10 positions agree with TRBD2. As DNA, the CDR3 is TGTGCCAGCAGCCAGGCCTCTTTAGCGGGAGGCGACGAGCAGTACTTC. Translation gives CASSQASLAGGDEQYF.